The 31 T cell receptor beta chains below all came from one sample that was sequenced in a study of cytomegalovirus exposure and HLA in healthy donors. The PCR had 60 Vbeta and 13 Jbeta primers. TCRdb keeps only in-frame clones here, not all; method: immunoSEQ multiplex PCR. Altogether fewer than 70,000 clones are present, approximately 80% being singletons, with the ten largest covering approximately 3.9%. Sequences were obtained from PBMCs. These receptors were collected from a woman aged 40 to 49 in good health and CMV-seronegative.

The rearrangement joins TRBV5-1 to TRBJ2-7, with 7 positions matching TRBD2. Germline values: CDR1 SGHRS, CDR2 YFSETQ. V shed 4 bases and J 3 bases; nucleotides not matched to a gene: 4. There are 13 residues in the CDR3. In DNA, the CDR3 is TGCGCCAGCAGCCTGCTAGCGGACTACGAGCAGTACTTC. Translated, it gives CASSLLADYEQYF. The entire variable domain, with the rest obtained from reference TRBV5-1 and TRBJ2-7, is as follows: KAGVTQTPRYLIKTRGQQVTLSCSPISGHRSVSWYQQTPGQGLQFLFEYFSETQRNKGNFPGRFSGRQFSNSRSEMNVSTLELGDSALYLCASSLLADYEQYFGPGTRLTVT.

The gene calls are TRBV7-6 and TRBJ2-7; D possibly corresponds to TRBD2 (6 bases). This CDR3 contains 13 residues. CDR1 SGHVS and CDR2 FNYEAQ come from the germline V gene. Trimming pared 6 bases from V and 4 bases from J, leaving 13 bases between. This CDR3 reads CASRKRALYEQYF. The CDR3 nucleotides are TGTGCCAGCAGGAAGCGGGCCCTTTACGAGCAGTACTTC. Filled out from reference TRBV7-6 and TRBJ2-7, the complete variable domain reads GAGVSQSPRYKVTKRGQDVALRCDPISGHVSLYWYRQALGQGPEFLTYFNYEAQQDKSGLPNDRFSAERPEGSISTLTIQRTEQRDSAMYRCASRKRALYEQYFGPGTRLTVT.

The CDR3 bases are TGTGCCAGCTCCCCCCCCAGCGGGAGAACAGATACGCAGTATTTT. It encodes CASSPPSGRTDTQYF. The chain couples TRBV18 to TRBJ2-3, with 8 nucleotides matching TRBD2. V was clipped by 6 bases and J by 3 bases; unmatched bases: 8. The germline V gene has CDR1 KGHSH and CDR2 LQKENI. The CDR3 is made up of 15 amino acids.

V usage is TRBV11-2 and J usage is TRBJ2-3; 8 bases fit TRBD2. V was pared by 4 bases and J by 0 bases, with 3 bases of the junction left unmatched. The CDR3 loop spans 15 amino acids. Germline assignment: CDR1 SGHAT and CDR2 FQNNGV. The DNA of the CDR3 is TGTGCCAGCAGCTCGTTAGCGGGGAGCACAGATACGCAGTATTTT. Protein sequence: CASSSLAGSTDTQYF.

The chain couples TRBV7-9 to TRBJ2-1, with TRBD2 as a possible D gene (6 bases). The CDR3 length is 15 residues. The V end lost 1 base, the J end lost 1 base, and 8 bases lay between the germline ends. Germline V CDR1 and CDR2: SEHNR, FQNEAQ (reference sequence). CDR3 coding DNA: TGTGCCAGCAGCTTAGTACGGGGGTCCTACAATGAGCAGTTCTTC. Its translation is CASSLVRGSYNEQFF.

The chain carries TRBV6-5 and TRBJ2-1; 8 bases agree with TRBD2. The CDR3 runs to 15 residues. Per the germline V gene, CDR1 is MNHEY and CDR2 is SVGAGI. The ends lost 11 bases at V and 4 bases at J; junction bases unmatched: 13. CDR3 DNA: TGTGCCGCAAGCGGGGGCCTCTCCGTTTACAATGAGCAGTTCTTC. This encodes CAASGGLSVYNEQFF.

The J gene is TRBJ2-7, the V gene TRBV2, with 7 bases fitting TRBD1. From germline, CDR1 is SNHLY and CDR2 FYNNEI. Trimming removed 6 bases from V and 2 bases from J; junction bases left unmatched: 4. The CDR3 runs 13 residues. As DNA, the CDR3 is TGTGCCAGCAGAGCAACAGGGGCCTACGAGCAGTACTTC. This gives the protein CASRATGAYEQYF.

The CDR3 sequence: CASSQVDGDEQYF. In nucleotides, the CDR3 is TGTGCCAGCAGCCAAGTTGACGGGGACGAGCAGTACTTC. The chain couples TRBV14 to TRBJ2-7; D possibly corresponds to TRBD2 (5 bases). V lost 1 base and J 5 bases, leaving 9 bases between the germline ends. CDR3 length: 13 amino acids. Germline CDR1 is SGHDN and CDR2 is FVKESK.

The gene calls are TRBV5-4 and TRBJ2-1; 8 bases are a match to TRBD2. CDR1 is SGHNT, CDR2 YYREEE, per germline (reference sequence). This CDR3 has 16 residues. V gave up 2 bases and J gave up 3 bases; unmatched junction bases: 7. The CDR3 DNA sequence: TGTGCCAGCAGCTTCAAGCGGGAGTTGCTCTACAATGAGCAGTTCTTC. The encoded protein is CASSFKRELLYNEQFF.

The chain combines TRBV7-2 with TRBJ1-1; maybe TRBD1 (5 bases). Germline V gene lookup returns CDR1 SGHTA and CDR2 FQGNSA. V was cut by 3 bases and J by 0 bases, with 11 bases left in between. The CDR3 is 15 amino acids. CDR3 nucleotides: TGTGCCAGCAGCTTGCCATTACAGGTGAACACTGAAGCTTTCTTT. Translated: CASSLPLQVNTEAFF.

The V gene is TRBV7-2, the J gene TRBJ2-7; D remains unclear. The V gene lost 5 bases and the J gene lost 1 base, with 15 bases spanning the gap. Germline values: CDR1 SGHTA, CDR2 FQGNSA. The length of the CDR3 is 15 residues. CDR3 region: CASSPEPSYSYEQYF. The DNA of the CDR3 is TGTGCCAGCAGCCCCGAGCCGAGCTATTCCTACGAGCAGTACTTC.

This sequence joins TRBV30 and TRBJ1-4, with 7 bases aligning to TRBD1. J was trimmed by 5 bases and V by 4 bases; bases with no gene match: 7. Looked up from germline, CDR1 is GTSNPN and CDR2 is SVGIG (reference sequence). The CDR3 runs 14 residues. This chain's CDR3 is CAWNKNRGNEKLFF. As DNA, the CDR3 is TGTGCCTGGAATAAGAACAGGGGAAATGAAAAACTGTTTTTT.

CDR3 sequence: CASSTRRGMNTEAFF. In nucleotides, the CDR3 is TGTGCCAGTAGTACCCGCAGGGGAATGAACACTGAAGCTTTCTTT. The rearrangement links TRBV19 to TRBJ1-1; maybe TRBD1 (6 bases). Germline-derived CDR1 and CDR2 are LNHDA and SQIVND (reference sequence). This CDR3 comprises 15 residues. V lost 4 bases to trimming and J lost 0 bases, with 12 bases between them. The full variable domain, with the rest looked up from reference TRBV19 and TRBJ1-1, is DGGITQSPKYLFRKEGQNVTLSCEQNLNHDAMYWYRQDPGQGLRLIYYSQIVNDFQKGDIAEGYSVSREKKESFPLTVTSAQKNPTAFYLCASSTRRGMNTEAFFGQGTRLTVV.

The chain is built from TRBV7-2 and TRBJ1-2, with D perhaps TRBD1 (5 bases). CDR1 is SGHTA, CDR2 FQGNSA, per germline. V was shortened by 5 bases and J by 7 bases, with 26 bases between the two germline ends. The CDR3 is 17 amino acids. Written as DNA, the CDR3 is TGTGCCAGCAGCCCAACTCCCCCACCTACAGGAAAGGGTGGCTACACCTTC. Residues: CASSPTPPPTGKGGYTF.

V gene TRBV5-4 combines with J gene TRBJ1-1, with D unclear. The germline CDR1 and CDR2 sequences are SGHNT and YYREEE (reference sequence). With 0 bases removed from V and 6 bases from J, the gap between germline ends came to 12 bases. The CDR3 totals 14 residues. CDR3 sequence reads: CASSLAGYVAEAFF. CDR3 nucleotides: TGTGCCAGCAGCTTGGCCGGGTATGTCGCTGAAGCTTTCTTT.

V usage is TRBV5-8 and J usage is TRBJ1-2; the match to TRBD1 covers 8 bases. This CDR3 comprises 15 residues. The germline CDR1 and CDR2 sequences are SGHTS and YDEGEE. V dropped 4 bases and J dropped 4; count of bases not matched to a gene: 9. CDR3 residues: CASSRGQGASYGYTF. The CDR3 DNA reads TGTGCCAGCAGCCGAGGACAGGGAGCGAGCTATGGCTACACCTTC.

This clone was seen a handful of times. V usage is TRBV7-6 and J usage is TRBJ1-2; D is undetermined. CDR1 and CDR2 (germline): SGHVS, FNYEAQ. This CDR3 is built from 16 residues. The ends were cut back, 5 bases at V and 4 bases at J, with 20 bases in the middle. The CDR3 DNA is TGTGCCAGCAGCCCGAGTGGGCAGCTTCCGATCTATGGCTACACCTTC. It translates to CASSPSGQLPIYGYTF.

The V call is TRBV11-2, the J call TRBJ2-7; 8 bases agree with TRBD2. Per the germline V gene, CDR1 is SGHAT and CDR2 is FQNNGV. The CDR3 contains 16 residues. Trimming at V came to 3 bases and at J to 0 bases, leaving 7 bases not matched to a gene. CDR3 sequence (DNA): TGTGCCAGCAGCTTCGGTTGGCGGGAGGACTCCTACGAGCAGTACTTC. Translation gives CASSFGWREDSYEQYF. Looking up the rest from reference TRBV11-2 and TRBJ2-7 gives the full variable domain: EAGVAQSPRYKIIEKRQSVAFWCNPISGHATLYWYQQILGQGPKLLIQFQNNGVVDDSQLPKDRFSAERLKGVDSTLKIQPAKLEDSAVYLCASSFGWREDSYEQYFGPGTRLTVT.

The rearrangement joins TRBV5-4 to TRBJ1-2; 7 nucleotides match TRBD1. Per the germline V gene, CDR1 is SGHNT and CDR2 is YYREEE (reference sequence). Trimming cost V 2 bases and J 4 bases; bases outside gene matches: 5. CDR3 length: 14 residues. The CDR3 loop is CASSFKGATYGYTF. The CDR3 DNA sequence: TGTGCCAGCAGCTTCAAGGGGGCGACCTATGGCTACACCTTC. Complete variable domain (other parts from reference TRBV5-4 and TRBJ1-2): ETGVTQSPTHLIKTRGQQVTLRCSSQSGHNTVSWYQQALGQGPQFIFQYYREEENGRGNFPPRFSGLQFPNYSSELNVNALELDDSALYLCASSFKGATYGYTFGSGTRLTVV.

This sequence joins TRBV5-1 and TRBJ2-3; 12 bases are a match to TRBD2. V lost 4 bases, J lost 0 bases, and 9 bases stayed unmatched. Germline V CDR1 and CDR2: SGHRS, YFSETQ. CDR3 length: 18 residues. In nucleotides, the CDR3 is TGCGCCAGCAGCACACTAGCGGGAGGACCAGCTAGCACAGATACGCAGTATTTT. Translated, it gives CASSTLAGGPASTDTQYF.

The rearrangement uses TRBV20-1 and TRBJ2-5, with 8 bases aligning to TRBD2. In germline, CDR1 is DFQATT, CDR2 SNEGSKA (reference sequence). CDR3 length: 11 residues. Trimming at V came to 6 bases and at J to 5 bases, leaving 2 bases not matched to a gene. This CDR3 reads CSASGGETQYF. The CDR3 DNA sequence: TGCAGTGCGTCGGGGGGGGAGACCCAGTACTTC.

The chain carries TRBV7-9 and TRBJ2-7; 9 bases are a match to TRBD2. Germline CDR1 is SEHNR and CDR2 is FQNEAQ (reference sequence). J was trimmed by 5 bases and V by 0 bases; bases with no gene match: 8. The CDR3 totals 16 residues. This CDR3 reads CASSLARRLAVHEQYF. The CDR3 coding sequence is TGTGCCAGCAGCTTAGCGCGGCGACTAGCGGTACACGAGCAGTACTTC.

Concerning this clone: The same CDR3 arises from other DNA sequences in this sample as well. The genes are TRBV7-9 and TRBJ2-5; 10 bases align to TRBD1. The CDR3 has 14 amino acids. The V gene's germline CDR1 is SEHNR and CDR2 FQNEAQ (reference sequence). V was clipped by 5 bases and J by 5 bases; unmatched bases: 5. Here the CDR3 DNA reads TGTGCCAGCAGCCCGGGACAGGGGCGGGAGACCCAGTACTTC. Protein sequence: CASSPGQGRETQYF.

This chain joins TRBV29-1 and TRBJ2-1; 10 bases match TRBD2. The CDR3 is 13 residues long. Per germline, CDR1 SQVTM and CDR2 ANQGSEA. J was trimmed by 8 bases and V by 7 bases; bases with no gene match: 8. The CDR3 nucleotides read TGCAGCGCCCAGCGGGAGGGCCGCGATGAGCAGTTCTTC. This codes for CSAQREGRDEQFF.

The rearrangement links TRBV18 to TRBJ2-4; TRBD1 might be the D (6 bases). This CDR3 spans 15 amino acids. Germline V gives CDR1 KGHSH, CDR2 LQKENI. V was pared by 0 bases and J by 8 bases, with 14 bases between. In nucleotides, the CDR3 is TGTGCCAGCTCACCACCTCCGGGACATTCGGACATTCAGTACTTC. It yields the protein CASSPPPGHSDIQYF.

The CDR3 sequence: CASSLRDSQFTDTQYF. CDR3 DNA: TGTGCCAGCAGCTTAAGGGACAGCCAGTTCACAGATACGCAGTATTTT. The J gene is TRBJ2-3, the V gene TRBV7-9, with 7 positions matching TRBD1. The V segment lost 2 bases and the J segment 2 bases; nucleotides outside the gene matches: 7. Per germline, CDR1 SEHNR and CDR2 FQNEAQ (reference sequence). The length of the CDR3 is 16 residues.

The genes are TRBV28 and TRBJ1-5, with a weak D call TRBD1 (6 bases). The CDR3 runs 13 residues. Per the germline V gene, CDR1 is MDHEN and CDR2 is SYDVKM. V lost 6 bases to trimming and J lost 4 bases, with 10 bases between them. The CDR3 region has the DNA TGTGCCAGCAGGAGACAGGTTAATCAGCCCCAGCATTTT. Translating it yields CASRRQVNQPQHF.

This rearrangement joins TRBV5-1 to TRBJ2-7; 9 nucleotides match TRBD1. The length of the CDR3 is 15 residues. J was trimmed by 6 bases and V by 6 bases; bases with no gene match: 13. CDR1 SGHRS and CDR2 YFSETQ come from the germline V gene. The CDR3 sequence is CASTLMGQGSGEQYF. In nucleotides, the CDR3 is TGCGCCAGCACTTTAATGGGACAGGGCAGTGGCGAGCAGTACTTC.

This clone was seen only a few times. This sequence joins TRBV9 and TRBJ2-7; D is possibly TRBD2 (6 bases). In germline, CDR1 is SGDLS, CDR2 YYNGEE. Trimming removed 4 bases at V and 2 bases at J, with 16 bases between. There are 15 residues in the CDR3. The CDR3 loop reads CASSPRGERAYEQYF. The CDR3 nucleotides read TGTGCCAGCAGCCCCAGAGGGGAGCGGGCCTACGAGCAGTACTTC.

The chain uses TRBV28 and TRBJ2-5; tentative D call: TRBD2 (5 bases). The germline CDR1 and CDR2 sequences are MDHEN and SYDVKM. Trimming cost V 2 bases and J 0 bases, with 19 bases left between them. The CDR3 is 18 residues long. The CDR3 coding sequence is TGTGCCAGCAGTTTAAGGTCGATGGGAGAGGAGTACCAAGAGACCCAGTACTTC. Translation: CASSLRSMGEEYQETQYF. The entire variable domain, with the rest obtained from reference TRBV28 and TRBJ2-5, is as follows: DVKVTQSSRYLVKRTGEKVFLECVQDMDHENMFWYRQDPGLGLRLIYFSYDVKMKEKGDIPEGYSVSREKKERFSLILESASTNQTSMYLCASSLRSMGEEYQETQYFGPGTRLLVL.

The V and J genes are TRBV5-1 and TRBJ2-3, with TRBD1 matching over 9 bases. V trimming: 7 bases; J trimming: 2 bases; junction bases outside the gene matches: 5. This CDR3 comprises 14 residues. CDR1 is SGHRS and CDR2 is YFSETQ in the germline V gene. CDR3 amino acids: CASYRTGDTDTQYF. CDR3 coding DNA: TGCGCCAGCTATCGGACAGGGGACACAGATACGCAGTATTTT.